Presented here are 16 T cell receptor beta chains from one specimen sequenced in a study of CD8 T cells in Susac syndrome. The RNA input was roughly 0.5 to 1 ug, and it was reverse transcribed with random hexamers. Using its own MiXCR run on the immunoSEQ multiplex PCR reads, TCRdb lists one record per CDR3 protein. The sample comprises under 550,000 distinct CDR3 sequences, 75% to 90% of which are singletons, and about 0.12% rests with the top ten. The sample comprised CD8+ T cells from PBMCs. The receptors were gathered from a human donor with multiple sclerosis.

The rearrangement uses TRBV6-1 and TRBJ2-1, with unresolved D. Germline V CDR1 and CDR2: MNHNS, SASEGT. The CDR3 totals 13 residues. Between the trimmed V and J ends, which lost 11 bases and 7 bases, there was a span of 18 bases. The CDR3 is CAPGRGAANEQFF. The CDR3 DNA is TGTGCCCCCGGCCGCGGCGCAGCGAATGAGCAGTTCTTC.

This clonotype was detected only a few times. The chain uses TRBV12-3 or TRBV12-4 and TRBJ1-2; the match to TRBD1 covers 10 bases. Losses at the gene ends were 5 bases for V and 8 bases for J; bases not matched to a gene: 8. CDR3 length: 14 residues. CDR3 DNA sequence: TGTGCCAGCAGTCCGACGGGACAGGGGACCGGCTACACCTTC. It yields the protein CASSPTGQGTGYTF.

The chain joins TRBV12-3 or TRBV12-4 to TRBJ2-5, with no clear D. Trimming removed 4 bases at V and 3 bases at J, with 9 bases between. There are 13 residues in the CDR3. DNA for the CDR3: TGTGCCAGCAGTTCTTTGAAAGAAGAGACCCAGTACTTC. Translated: CASSSLKEETQYF.

The rearrangement links TRBV29-1 to TRBJ2-2; possible D gene TRBD1, 6 bases. The CDR3 spans 15 residues. CDR1 is SQVTM and CDR2 is ANQGSEA in the germline V gene. The V and J ends lost 4 bases and 5 bases respectively, with 17 bases between them. CDR3 sequence reads: CSVGEQKQGTGELFF. For the CDR3, the DNA is TGCAGCGTTGGAGAACAAAAACAGGGAACCGGGGAGCTGTTTTTT.

This chain joins TRBV29-1 and TRBJ2-7; 9 bases are shared with TRBD1. The ends lost 5 bases at V and 3 bases at J; junction bases unmatched: 5. Germline-derived CDR1 and CDR2 are SQVTM and ANQGSEA. CDR3 length: 13 amino acids. CDR3 in amino acids: CSVWGTGRYEQYF. As DNA, the CDR3 is TGCAGCGTTTGGGGGACAGGGCGCTACGAGCAGTACTTC.

This clonotype was recorded a few times. The chain combines TRBV27 with TRBJ1-2, with a possible D match to TRBD1 (6 bases). CDR3 length: 13 amino acids. In germline, CDR1 is MNHEY, CDR2 SMNVEV (reference sequence). Trimming took 4 bases from V and 2 from J, leaving 8 bases between them. For the CDR3, the DNA is TGTGCCAGCAGTTACGGACAGAACTATGGCTACACCTTC. It encodes CASSYGQNYGYTF.

The chain recombines TRBV7-9 with TRBJ1-1; the D gene is possibly TRBD1 (5 bases). CDR1 and CDR2 from the germline V gene are SEHNR and FQNEAQ (reference sequence). The CDR3 totals 15 residues. V was shortened by 4 bases and J by 3 bases, with 15 bases between the two germline ends. This CDR3 is CASSSWVGADTEAFF. CDR3 DNA sequence: TGTGCCAGCAGCTCCTGGGTAGGGGCGGACACTGAAGCTTTCTTT.

This clonotype was observed a few times. The V and J genes are TRBV7-9 and TRBJ2-7; the match to TRBD2 covers 8 bases. This CDR3 comprises 13 residues. CDR1 and CDR2 (germline): SEHNR, FQNEAQ (reference sequence). The junction had 12 bases not matched to a gene; V was cut back by 10 bases and J by 7 bases. The chain's CDR3 is CATSGGPRGEQYF. The CDR3 nucleotides are TGTGCCACCTCGGGGGGGCCCAGGGGAGAGCAGTACTTC.

The rearrangement links TRBV7-9 to TRBJ1-1, with D unclear. The CDR3 is 14 residues long. The V and J ends lost 3 bases and 5 bases respectively, with 13 bases between them. The germline gives CDR1 SEHNR, CDR2 FQNEAQ (reference sequence). This chain's CDR3 is CASSFRGSETEAFF. Here the CDR3 DNA reads TGTGCCAGCAGCTTTAGAGGATCAGAGACTGAAGCTTTCTTT. Full variable domain (rest looked up from reference TRBV7-9 and TRBJ1-1): DTGVSQNPRHKITKRGQNVTFRCDPISEHNRLYWYRQTLGQGPEFLTYFQNEAQLEKSRLLSDRFSAERPKGSFSTLEIQRTEQGDSAMYLCASSFRGSETEAFFGQGTRLTVV.

With respect to this clonotype: A junction boundary mismatches the germline segment, possibly from a read error. The chain combines TRBV6-2 or TRBV6-3 with TRBJ2-7; tentatively, D is TRBD1 (6 bases). The germline V gene encodes CDR1 MNHEY and CDR2 SVGEGT. This CDR3 is 14 amino acids long. CDR3 protein: CASSLTGSSHEQYF. The CDR3 DNA is TGTGCCAGCTCCCTCACAGGGTCCTCCCACGAGCAGTACTTC.

The chain joins TRBV28 to TRBJ1-2, with 7 positions matching TRBD1. The CDR3 is 15 residues long. The ends lost 6 bases at V and 7 bases at J; junction bases unmatched: 14. Germline loops: CDR1 MDHEN, CDR2 SYDVKM. This chain's CDR3 is CASSPVGGDYSGYTF. The DNA for the CDR3 is TGTGCCAGCAGCCCGGTAGGGGGCGACTATAGTGGCTACACCTTC.

The chain combines TRBV27 with TRBJ2-7; D is possibly TRBD2 (5 bases). The CDR3 totals 13 residues. The germline V gene encodes CDR1 MNHEY and CDR2 SMNVEV (reference sequence). V lost 6 bases and J lost 3, with 12 bases in between. The CDR3 spells CASRPPEGYEQYF. Written as DNA, the CDR3 is TGTGCCAGCAGACCCCCTGAGGGCTACGAGCAGTACTTC.

The chain couples TRBV11-2 to TRBJ2-1, with D possibly matching TRBD1 (6 bases). The CDR3 consists of 13 residues. V lost 5 bases and J 6 bases, leaving 11 bases between the germline ends. Germline CDR1 and CDR2: SGHAT and FQNNGV. CDR3 sequence (DNA): TGTGCCAGCAGCCGGACAGTAGGCAATGAGCAGTTCTTC. Encoded protein: CASSRTVGNEQFF.

The J gene is TRBJ1-5, the V gene TRBV5-1, with D tentatively TRBD1 (5 bases). V dropped 1 base and J dropped 6 bases, with 11 bases sitting between them. CDR1 SGHRS and CDR2 YFSETQ come from the germline V gene. The CDR3 sequence is 14 residues long. The CDR3 reads CASSLISGSQPQHF. The CDR3 region has the DNA TGCGCCAGCAGCTTGATTTCAGGGAGTCAGCCCCAGCATTTT.

In nucleotides, the CDR3 is TGCAGCGTTGAAGATCTTGCAGGGGGAGATACGCAGTATTTT. This sequence encodes CSVEDLAGGDTQYF. The chain joins TRBV29-1 to TRBJ2-3, with 7 bases identical to TRBD1. The junction had 5 bases not matched to a gene; V was cut back by 0 bases and J by 5 bases. Germline loops: CDR1 SQVTM, CDR2 ANQGSEA. CDR3 length: 14 residues.

This chain joins TRBV15 and TRBJ1-5; D not certain. The CDR3 covers 13 residues. Trimming took off 7 bases at V and 0 bases at J, with 7 bases between the two ends. Germline CDR1 reads LNHNV; CDR2 reads YYDKDF (reference sequence). CDR3 loop: CATNDASNQPQHF. The CDR3 bases are TGTGCCACCAACGATGCTAGCAATCAGCCCCAGCATTTT.